Below are 17 T cell receptor beta chains sequenced from a single sample in a study of PD-L1 blockade in urothelial cancer. Time point in this sample: pretreatment peripheral blood. Profiled with immunoSEQ multiplex PCR; TCRdb holds only in-frame clones, not every one. This sample has about 45,000 clones; 88% occur once, and the top ten carry approximately 25%. The sequencing here drew on PBMCs, taken around atezolizumab (anti-PD-L1) treatment. The source is a donor over 35 with urothelial cancer.

Only a few counts were recorded for this clone. V and J are TRBV4-2 and TRBJ1-4; no clear D gene. The CDR3 runs to 18 residues. The V and J ends lost 0 bases and 0 bases respectively, with 14 bases between them. Per the germline V gene, CDR1 is LGHNA and CDR2 is YNFKEQ. The CDR3 coding sequence is TGTGCCAGCAGCCAAGAGGGCATTCCTACCACAACTAATGAAAAACTGTTTTTT. This encodes CASSQEGIPTTTNEKLFF.

V is TRBV5-1 and J is TRBJ2-1, with TRBD2 identical over 12 bases. Germline loops: CDR1 SGHRS, CDR2 YFSETQ. The CDR3 consists of 18 residues. V lost 3 bases and J lost 2; bases outside the gene matches: 9. CDR3 region: CASSSPTLAGGPYNEQFF. As DNA, the CDR3 is TGCGCCAGCAGCTCACCCACACTAGCGGGAGGACCCTACAATGAGCAGTTCTTC.

CDR3 residues: CASSGMTGLNQPQHF. For the CDR3, the DNA is TGTGCCAGCAGCGGGATGACAGGGTTAAATCAGCCCCAGCATTTT. V and J are TRBV7-6 and TRBJ1-5; 7 bases fit TRBD1. The V gene end was trimmed by 5 bases and the J gene end by 4 bases; junction bases not matched to a gene: 8. CDR3 length: 15 amino acids. The germline V gene has CDR1 SGHVS and CDR2 FNYEAQ.

The chain is built from TRBV27 and TRBJ2-7, with 14 positions matching TRBD2. Germline CDR1 is MNHEY and CDR2 is SMNVEV (reference sequence). This CDR3 has 14 amino acids. J gave up 5 bases and V 6 bases, and 3 bases lay outside the gene matches. DNA of the CDR3: TGTGCCAGCAGGCCGGGACTAGCGGGAGACGAGCAGTACTTC. It translates to CASRPGLAGDEQYF.

The J gene is TRBJ2-7, the V gene TRBV11-3; D is perhaps TRBD2 (5 bases). This CDR3 contains 13 residues. The germline V and J ends were trimmed by 4 bases and 5 bases, with 12 bases remaining between them. The germline CDR1 and CDR2 sequences are SGHNT and YENEEA. DNA of the CDR3: TGTGCCAGCAGCTCCCGGGGAGCGGACGAGCAGTACTTC. Amino acids: CASSSRGADEQYF.

This chain uses TRBV30 with TRBJ2-3; 10 nucleotides agree with TRBD2. After removal of 4 bases from V and 0 bases from J, the junction contained 7 bases not matched to a gene. Germline CDR1 reads GTSNPN; CDR2 reads SVGIG (reference sequence). This CDR3 is 16 amino acids long. CDR3 in amino acids: CAWTNGLAASTDTQYF. CDR3 DNA: TGTGCCTGGACCAACGGACTAGCGGCTAGCACAGATACGCAGTATTTT.

In nucleotides, the CDR3 is TGCAGCGTTGCTGGGACCCCGGGGGGCACTGAAGCTTTCTTT. Translating gives CSVAGTPGGTEAFF. The genes are TRBV29-1 and TRBJ1-1; tentative D call: TRBD1 (5 bases). Germline loops: CDR1 SQVTM, CDR2 ANQGSEA. The CDR3 has 14 residues. V was clipped by 4 bases and J by 4 bases, with 16 bases between them.

The chain recombines TRBV7-2 with TRBJ2-1, with D perhaps TRBD1 (5 bases). V lost 0 bases and J lost 2, with 11 bases in between. This CDR3 is 16 amino acids long. Germline V gene lookup returns CDR1 SGHTA and CDR2 FQGNSA. In DNA form, the CDR3 reads TGTGCCAGCAGCTTAGCGGGGCAGCGCGCCTACAATGAGCAGTTCTTC. Protein sequence: CASSLAGQRAYNEQFF.

The chain has TRBV10-3 and TRBJ1-2; possible D gene TRBD1, 6 bases. V was trimmed by 0 bases and J by 6 bases, leaving 14 bases between them. The germline CDR1 and CDR2 sequences are ENHRY and SYGVKD. The CDR3 consists of 15 residues. The CDR3 sequence is CAISESAGAGNGYTF. In DNA form, the CDR3 reads TGTGCCATCAGTGAGTCAGCAGGGGCGGGTAATGGCTACACCTTC.

J is TRBJ1-2 and V is TRBV4-2, with 8 positions matching TRBD1. Looked up from germline, CDR1 is LGHNA and CDR2 is YNFKEQ. Unmatched junction bases numbered 12, after V lost 4 bases and J lost 8 bases. The CDR3 runs 15 residues. In nucleotides, the CDR3 is TGTGCCAGCAGCCTCCTCGGACAGGGCCTCCTAGGCTACACCTTC. Translation: CASSLLGQGLLGYTF.

The V call is TRBV7-2, the J call TRBJ1-2; D call uncertain. Germline V gene lookup returns CDR1 SGHTA and CDR2 FQGNSA. V gave up 3 bases and J gave up 5 bases, with 7 bases separating them. CDR3 length: 12 residues. CDR3 in DNA: TGTGCCAGCAGCTTTGGAGGGTATGGCTACACCTTC. This codes for CASSFGGYGYTF.

The genes are TRBV19 and TRBJ2-7; tentative D call: TRBD2 (6 bases). Trimming removed 1 base at V and 3 bases at J, with 7 bases between. Germline CDR1 reads LNHDA; CDR2 reads SQIVND (reference sequence). The CDR3 has 13 residues. The CDR3 region is CASSIGLGYEQYF. CDR3 in DNA: TGTGCCAGTAGTATAGGACTAGGCTACGAGCAGTACTTC.

The V and J genes are TRBV5-1 and TRBJ1-1, with D tentatively TRBD1 (6 bases). The germline V gene encodes CDR1 SGHRS and CDR2 YFSETQ. The length of the CDR3 is 14 residues. The ends were cut back, 1 base at V and 2 bases at J, with 9 bases in the middle. CDR3 sequence (DNA): TGCGCCAGCAGCTTGTCTGGGACAAACACTGAAGCTTTCTTT. Translating gives CASSLSGTNTEAFF.

The chain combines TRBV19 with TRBJ1-4, with 9 bases identical to TRBD1. CDR1 and CDR2 (germline): LNHDA, SQIVND (reference sequence). CDR3 size: 15 residues. With V trimmed by 7 bases and J by 8 bases, 11 bases remained unmatched. The CDR3 DNA is TGTGCCAGTAAACCGACCGGGACAGGGCCCGAAAAACTGTTTTTT. This encodes CASKPTGTGPEKLFF. Filled out from reference TRBV19 and TRBJ1-4, the complete variable domain reads DGGITQSPKYLFRKEGQNVTLSCEQNLNHDAMYWYRQDPGQGLRLIYYSQIVNDFQKGDIAEGYSVSREKKESFPLTVTSAQKNPTAFYLCASKPTGTGPEKLFFGSGTQLSVL.

The V call is TRBV10-3, the J call TRBJ2-3, with 9 bases identical to TRBD2. Germline V lookup: CDR1 ENHRY, CDR2 SYGVKD. Germline trimming cut 6 bases from V and 0 bases from J; bases unmatched to any gene: 4. The CDR3 length is 15 residues. The DNA for the CDR3 is TGTGCCATCAGGGCGGGAGGGGAAAGCACAGATACGCAGTATTTT. It translates to CAIRAGGESTDTQYF.

The V and J genes are TRBV7-8 and TRBJ2-1, with TRBD2 matching over 10 bases. The germline V gene encodes CDR1 SGHVS and CDR2 FQNEAQ. Losses at the gene ends were 5 bases for V and 6 bases for J; bases not matched to a gene: 7. The CDR3 runs to 15 residues. This chain's CDR3 is CASSAGLAALNEQFF. As DNA, the CDR3 is TGTGCCAGCAGCGCCGGACTAGCGGCGCTCAATGAGCAGTTCTTC.

The CDR3 DNA sequence: TGTGCCAGTAGCCCGGGGCGGCCCAGGGGGTACCAAGAGACCCAGTACTTC. It is translated as CASSPGRPRGYQETQYF. The chain combines TRBV19 with TRBJ2-5, with 7 bases matching TRBD1. Trimming cost V 6 bases and J 0 bases; bases outside gene matches: 13. The length of the CDR3 is 17 residues. The germline V gene encodes CDR1 LNHDA and CDR2 SQIVND (reference sequence).